This TCR beta chain was captured by sequencing in a study of OX40 agonist ivuxolimab in advanced cancers. Clones were sequenced by immunoSEQ multiplex PCR, and TCRdb holds only the in-frame ones, with some missing. The table lists 73,000 or so clones, about 89% of them singletons. Trimming took 0 bases from V and 0 from J; bases not matched to a gene: 2. CDR3 length: 15 residues. Germline V gene lookup returns CDR1 SGHRS and CDR2 YFSETQ. Study observations and caveats: Researchers report that CD8+ T cells had, on average, more expanded clones than CD4+.

This clone was recorded only once. Its cognate antigen is unknown. This chain connects TRBV5-1 to TRBJ2-7; TRBD1 matches 8 bases. This specimen was CD4+ or CD8+ T cells sorted from blood, taken in a trial of the OX40 agonist ivuxolimab. The receptor was isolated from an adult with an advanced solid tumor such as melanoma, head and neck, liver or kidney cancer. CDR3 protein: CASSLGTGLSYEQYF. The CDR3 DNA sequence: TGCGCCAGCAGCTTGGGGACAGGGCTCTCCTACGAGCAGTACTTC.